The entry that follows covers one TCR beta chain sequence. The target antigen is unknown. These data belong to a study of cytomegalovirus exposure and HLA in healthy donors. Notes on the study in general: More clonal expansion characterized HLA-associated TCR beta chains than equally common others in a later analysis. Researchers counted around 180 TCR beta chains as cytomegalovirus-associated. As was reported, the classifier diagnosed cytomegalovirus status with high specificity and sensitivity.

CDR3 size: 16 residues. Losses at the gene ends were 4 bases for V and 5 bases for J; bases not matched to a gene: 10. Germline CDR1 reads SGHRS; CDR2 reads YFSETQ. Primers: 60 Vbeta forward and 13 Jbeta reverse. TCRdb's table, derived via immunoSEQ multiplex PCR, lists solely in-frame clones and lacks some. Of about 130,000 clones detected, 75% to 90% appear once; the ten largest clones hold approximately 6.7%. This chain links TRBV5-1 with TRBJ2-7, with 12 bases lining up with TRBD1. The sequenced sample was PBMCs. This receptor was taken from a woman in her 30s in good health and CMV-seropositive. CDR3 loop: CASSMSGTGGFHEQYF. Written as DNA, the CDR3 is TGCGCCAGCAGCATGTCCGGGACAGGGGGCTTCCACGAGCAGTACTTC.